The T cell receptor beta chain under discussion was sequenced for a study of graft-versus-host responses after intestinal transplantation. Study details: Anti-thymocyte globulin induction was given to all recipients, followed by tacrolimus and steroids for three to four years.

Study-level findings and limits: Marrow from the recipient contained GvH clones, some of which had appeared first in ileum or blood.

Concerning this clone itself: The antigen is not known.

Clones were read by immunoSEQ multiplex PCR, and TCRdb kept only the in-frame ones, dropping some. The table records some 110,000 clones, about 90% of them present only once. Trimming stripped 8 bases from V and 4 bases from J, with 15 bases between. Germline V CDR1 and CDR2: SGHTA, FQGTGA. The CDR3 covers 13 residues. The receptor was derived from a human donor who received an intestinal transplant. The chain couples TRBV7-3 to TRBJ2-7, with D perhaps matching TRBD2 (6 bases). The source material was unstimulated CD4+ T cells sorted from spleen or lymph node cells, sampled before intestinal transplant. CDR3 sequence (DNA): TGTGCCAGCCCCCGGACTACAACTTACGAGCAGTACTTC. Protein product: CASPRTTTYEQYF.